The following is a T cell receptor (beta chain) sequence with its context. Some clones are missing from TCRdb's copy, which holds only in-frame ones; the method was immunoSEQ multiplex PCR. The sample lists some 410,000 clones, around 89% seen once, with about 0.89% in the top ten. This record comes from a study of blood T cell repertoires in COVID-19. Study details: From T cells, B-cell-depleted T cells, or PBMCs came the material, which was cDNA or gDNA.

Participant-given clinical history determined each cohort assignment. This TCR was recovered from a woman aged 25 to 45 with acute COVID-19. Sequencing was performed on PBMCs or T cells enriched from blood (not recorded which).

CDR3 sequence (DNA): TGTGCCAGCAGCCGAGATAGCGGGGGGTACGACTACGAGCAGTACTTC. This codes for CASSRDSGGYDYEQYF. The chain combines TRBV3-1 (or the pseudogene TRBV3-2) with TRBJ2-7, with TRBD2 matching over 10 bases. Germline assignment: CDR1 LGHDT and CDR2 YNNKEL (reference sequence). The CDR3 covers 16 residues. J gave up 3 bases and V 4 bases, and 9 bases lay outside the gene matches.